This entry concerns a single TCR beta chain. Its specificity is unknown. Trimming took 1 base from V and 5 from J, leaving 11 bases between them. The CDR3 consists of 14 residues. CDR1 and CDR2 from the germline V gene are MGHRA and YSYEKL. This entry comes from a study of graft-versus-host responses after intestinal transplantation. The data were produced by immunoSEQ multiplex PCR, yet TCRdb's version contains in-frame clones alone and is incomplete. The table records roughly 97,000 clones, about 93% of them present only once. Study results and caveats: Graft-versus-host to host-versus-graft clonal ratios in allografts were high in patients with graft-donor T cell macrochimerism.

This specimen was PBMCs, taken 450 to 480 days after intestinal transplant. The rearrangement joins TRBV4-1 to TRBJ2-5; maybe TRBD1 (5 bases). The TCR originated in a human patient who received an intestinal transplant, so some T cells may come from the graft donor. CDR3 coding DNA: TGCGCCAGCAGCCAAGTTGGGGCAGCGGAGACCCAGTACTTC. It translates to CASSQVGAAETQYF.